The sequence of this TCR beta chain was determined in a study of a mutant IDH1 vaccine in newly diagnosed glioma. The time point was: week 11, during vaccination. Doses consisted of 300 ug of mutant IDH1 20-mer peptide each, paired with topical imiquimod. Germline loops: CDR1 SGHNT, CDR2 YENEEA. This CDR3 is 15 amino acids long. The V end was cut by 1 base, the J end by 4 bases, with 13 bases between. Regarding this clone: Its matching antigen is unknown.

Here immunoSEQ multiplex PCR was the method, and the copy in TCRdb shows in-frame clones only, minus some. The sample includes 55,000 to 70,000 clones, approximately 89% of them seen just once. The chain is built from TRBV11-3 and TRBJ2-5, with D maybe TRBD1 (5 bases). The sequence came from a man aged 35 to 55 with glioma. The specimen comprised PBMCs, sampled from a glioma patient whose treatment included an IDH1 peptide vaccine. CDR3 coding DNA: TGTGCCAGCAGCTTAGGTGGAGTAGGGGTAGAGACCCAGTACTTC. It encodes CASSLGGVGVETQYF. The variable domain in full, with the rest retrieved from reference TRBV11-3 and TRBJ2-5, is EAGVVQSPRYKIIEKKQPVAFWCNPISGHNTLYWYLQNLGQGPELLIRYENEEAVDDSQLPKDRFSAERLKGVDSTLKIQPAELGDSAVYLCASSLGGVGVETQYFGPGTRLLVL.